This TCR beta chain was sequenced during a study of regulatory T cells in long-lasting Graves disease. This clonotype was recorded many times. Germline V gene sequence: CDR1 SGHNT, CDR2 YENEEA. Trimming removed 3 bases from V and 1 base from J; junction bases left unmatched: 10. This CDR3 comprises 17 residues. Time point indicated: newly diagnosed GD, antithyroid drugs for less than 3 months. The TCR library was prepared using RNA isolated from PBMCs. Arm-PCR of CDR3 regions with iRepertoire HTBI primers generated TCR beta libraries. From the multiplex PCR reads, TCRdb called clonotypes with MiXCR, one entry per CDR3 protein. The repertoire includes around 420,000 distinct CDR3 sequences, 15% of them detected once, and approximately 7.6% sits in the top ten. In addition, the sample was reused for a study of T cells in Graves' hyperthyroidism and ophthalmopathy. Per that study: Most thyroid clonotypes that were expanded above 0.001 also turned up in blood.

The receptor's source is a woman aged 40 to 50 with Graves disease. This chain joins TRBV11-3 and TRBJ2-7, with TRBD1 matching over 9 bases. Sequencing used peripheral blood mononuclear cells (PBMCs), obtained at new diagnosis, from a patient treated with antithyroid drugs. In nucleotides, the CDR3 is TGTGCCAGCAGCTTTCTAGCCTCCGGGACAGGGTCCTACGAGCAGTACTTC. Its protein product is CASSFLASGTGSYEQYF. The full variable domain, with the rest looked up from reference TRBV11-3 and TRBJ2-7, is EAGVVQSPRYKIIEKKQPVAFWCNPISGHNTLYWYLQNLGQGPELLIRYENEEAVDDSQLPKDRFSAERLKGVDSTLKIQPAELGDSAVYLCASSFLASGTGSYEQYFGPGTRLTVT.